This T cell receptor beta chain was retrieved from a study of T cells in narcolepsy. Looking at the study overall: Enrolled donors included narcolepsy type 1 or type 2 patients and healthy controls.

Trimming stripped 1 base from V and 4 bases from J, with 5 bases between. CDR1 is MGHRA, CDR2 YSYEKL, per germline. This CDR3 contains 13 residues. Produced via immunoSEQ multiplex PCR; TCRdb's table is partial and in-frame only. This sample yields fewer than 40,000 clones, of which approximately 80% are seen a single time; approximately 2.2% belongs to the top ten. J is TRBJ1-3 and V is TRBV4-1; no definite D call. The origin of this receptor is a human donor in good health. The sample consisted of memory (CD45RA-) CD4+ T cells from blood. CDR3 DNA: TGCGCCAGCAGCCAAGGAGCGGGAAACACCATATATTTT. Its translation is CASSQGAGNTIYF.